The next 18 T cell receptor beta chains were all read from a single sample in a study of multiple sclerosis patients with progressive multifocal leukoencephalopathy. Some clones are missing from TCRdb's copy, which holds only in-frame ones; the method was immunoSEQ multiplex PCR. The sample consists of around 25,000 clones, 85% to 95% of them appearing once. Time point here: about a year of natalizumab therapy. The sequenced sample was PBMCs, obtained from a patient treated with natalizumab. Receptor source: a man aged 25 to 40 with multiple sclerosis.

CDR3 loop: CASSQGTSGIYNEQFF. In DNA form, the CDR3 reads TGTGCCAGCAGCCAAGGGACTAGCGGGATTTACAATGAGCAGTTCTTC. The rearrangement uses TRBV4-2 and TRBJ2-1; 12 nucleotides align to TRBD2. The length of the CDR3 is 16 residues. The junction had 2 bases not matched to a gene; V was cut back by 1 base and J by 4 bases. Germline V CDR1 and CDR2: LGHNA, YNFKEQ.

The J gene is TRBJ2-1, the V gene TRBV5-4; 10 nucleotides align to TRBD2. Germline CDR1 and CDR2: SGHNT and YYREEE (reference sequence). This CDR3 spans 15 amino acids. The ends lost 4 bases at V and 7 bases at J; junction bases unmatched: 8. CDR3 nucleotide sequence: TGTGCCAGCAGCGGACTAGCGGACCCTTGGAATGAGCAGTTCTTC. This translates into CASSGLADPWNEQFF.

The CDR3 is CSVTIRQGIAGYTF. The CDR3 bases are TGCAGCGTTACTATCCGACAGGGGATTGCTGGCTACACCTTC. V is TRBV29-1 and J is TRBJ1-2; 8 bases match TRBD1. The germline V gene has CDR1 SQVTM and CDR2 ANQGSEA. The CDR3 has 14 amino acids. With V trimmed by 5 bases and J by 7 bases, 12 bases remained unmatched.

The CDR3 is CASSLGGLARNKNIQYF. DNA for the CDR3: TGTGCCAGCAGCTTAGGGGGACTAGCGAGAAATAAAAACATTCAGTACTTC. V usage is TRBV7-2 and J usage is TRBJ2-4; 10 nucleotides align to TRBD2. The V and J ends lost 1 base and 4 bases, in that order; junction bases with no gene match: 7. The germline V gene encodes CDR1 SGHTA and CDR2 FQGNSA. The CDR3 has 17 amino acids.

The genes are TRBV18 and TRBJ2-6; no definite D call. Looked up from germline, CDR1 is KGHSH and CDR2 is LQKENI. CDR3 size: 16 residues. Between the trimmed V and J ends, which lost 3 bases and 0 bases, there was a span of 9 bases. The CDR3: CASSPGWGSGANVLTF. CDR3 nucleotide sequence: TGTGCCAGCTCACCCGGATGGGGCTCTGGGGCCAACGTCCTGACTTTC.

This rearrangement joins TRBV6-1 to TRBJ1-2; possibly TRBD1 for D (6 bases). This CDR3 contains 13 residues. V was shortened by 5 bases and J by 7 bases, with 14 bases between the two germline ends. Germline loops: CDR1 MNHNS, CDR2 SASEGT. CDR3 residues: CASSQGTWGGYTF. CDR3 sequence (DNA): TGTGCCAGCAGTCAGGGGACTTGGGGTGGCTACACCTTC.

The chain joins TRBV9 to TRBJ1-4, with 10 bases matching TRBD1. There are 14 residues in the CDR3. Germline V gene data show CDR1 as SGDLS and CDR2 as YYNGEE. V trimming: 3 bases; J trimming: 7 bases; junction bases outside the gene matches: 3. CDR3 region: CASSGDRGGEKLFF. DNA for the CDR3: TGTGCCAGCAGCGGGGACAGGGGCGGTGAAAAACTGTTTTTT.

The V call is TRBV21-1, the J call TRBJ2-7; the DNA was not compared with TRBD2, the D call given in the table. TRBV21-1 is deemed a pseudogene. This CDR3 has 14 amino acids. CDR3: CASSKGELAVEQYV. In nucleotides, the CDR3 is TGTGCCAGCAGCAAAGGTGAACTAGCGGTCGAGCAGTACGTC.

The chain is built from TRBV19 and TRBJ2-5, with TRBD2 matching over 10 bases. The J call may be mistaken, given a closer DNA end match to TRBJ2-7. CDR1 LNHDA and CDR2 SQIVND come from the germline V gene (reference sequence). CDR3 length equals 18 residues. The chain's CDR3 is CASSIGFSGRSGTYEQYF. DNA for the CDR3: TGTGCCAGTAGTATAGGGTTTAGCGGGAGGTCGGGAACCTACGAGCAGTACTTC.

To note about this clone: The junction does not match germline at one end; this may be a read error. CDR3 sequence reads: CTSSSLGPTHSDTQYF. The CDR3, as DNA: TGTACCAGCAGTTCGCTCGGACCCACGCATTCAGATACGCAGTATTTT. The chain carries TRBV27 and TRBJ2-3; D is ambiguous. This CDR3 contains 16 residues. Per germline, CDR1 MNHEY and CDR2 SMNVEV (reference sequence).

The chain employs TRBV2 and TRBJ2-7; D is undetermined. The CDR3 runs 15 residues. With 5 bases removed from V and 0 bases from J, the gap between germline ends came to 14 bases. The germline V gene encodes CDR1 SNHLY and CDR2 FYNNEI. CDR3 loop: CASSRPPSSSYEQYF. The CDR3 DNA follows: TGTGCCAGCAGTAGGCCGCCCAGCAGCTCCTACGAGCAGTACTTC.

This chain uses TRBV10-3 with TRBJ1-1; D ambiguous. Germline V CDR1 and CDR2: ENHRY, SYGVKD. The germline V and J ends were trimmed by 2 bases and 4 bases, with 8 bases remaining between them. CDR3 size: 13 residues. The CDR3 DNA sequence: TGTGCCATCAGTGAGGGACGGTCCACTGAAGCTTTCTTT. Translated: CAISEGRSTEAFF.

The CDR3 here is CASSQGDDLGGYTF. The CDR3 bases are TGCGCCAGCAGCCAAGGCGATGACCTAGGTGGCTACACCTTC. J is TRBJ1-2 and V is TRBV4-3; D is undetermined. The CDR3 has 14 residues. Germline CDR1 is LGHNA and CDR2 is YSLEER. Trimming stripped 1 base from V and 7 bases from J, with 13 bases between.

This chain connects TRBV30 to TRBJ2-1; D is ambiguous. Germline V gene data show CDR1 as GTSNPN and CDR2 as SVGIG (reference sequence). The CDR3 sequence is 11 residues long. Trimming left V 2 bases short and J 9 bases short, with 8 bases between. The CDR3 nucleotides are TGTGCCTGGAGTTTCCCCCTTGAGCAGTTCTTC. Protein product: CAWSFPLEQFF.

The V gene is TRBV29-1, the J gene TRBJ2-1; possibly TRBD1 or TRBD2 for D (5 bases each). CDR1 SQVTM and CDR2 ANQGSEA come from the germline V gene. This CDR3 spans 13 amino acids. Between the trimmed V and J ends, which lost 4 bases and 5 bases, there was a span of 12 bases. The CDR3 nucleotides read TGCAGCGTTGGGGACCGGATGAACAATGAGCAGTTCTTC. The encoded protein is CSVGDRMNNEQFF.

The chain carries TRBV19 and TRBJ2-7, with TRBD1 matching over 11 bases. The V segment lost 9 bases and the J segment 2 bases; nucleotides outside the gene matches: 3. The CDR3 is made up of 13 amino acids. Germline V gene lookup returns CDR1 LNHDA and CDR2 SQIVND (reference sequence). Here the CDR3 reads CASADRGPYEQYF. The CDR3 DNA sequence: TGTGCCAGCGCGGACAGGGGGCCCTACGAGCAGTACTTC. The variable domain in full, with the rest retrieved from reference TRBV19 and TRBJ2-7, is DGGITQSPKYLFRKEGQNVTLSCEQNLNHDAMYWYRQDPGQGLRLIYYSQIVNDFQKGDIAEGYSVSREKKESFPLTVTSAQKNPTAFYLCASADRGPYEQYFGPGTRLTVT.

V and J are TRBV20-1 and TRBJ2-1; D gene uncertain. Germline CDR1 is DFQATT and CDR2 is SNEGSKA (reference sequence). CDR3 length: 11 amino acids. The V gene lost 6 bases and the J gene lost 1 base, with 4 bases spanning the gap. The CDR3 loop is CSARSYNEQFF. CDR3 sequence (DNA): TGCAGTGCGAGGTCCTACAATGAGCAGTTCTTC.

The gene calls are TRBV21-1 and TRBJ2-5; TRBD2 reflects the table's D call only, with no check against the DNA. TRBV21-1 corresponds to a pseudogene. The CDR3 runs 20 residues. The DNA of the CDR3 is TGTGCCAGCAGCAAAAGGGGGACTAGCGGGAGGACCCTATTCCAAGAGACCCAGTACTTC. It specifies CASSKRGTSGRTLFQETQYF.